This TCR beta chain was retrieved from a study of identical twins. Study-wide findings and caveats: Conclusions were based on cross-sectional statistical analysis, without following the same donors. Invariant MAIT and iNKT cells could partly confound zero-insertion analyses.

A template switching step contributed a universal primer site, while unique molecular identifiers were present in the cDNA. TCRdb called the 5' RACE reads again in MiXCR, with one record for every CDR3 protein. The sample consists of 300,000 to 400,000 distinct CDR3 sequences, around 12% of them appearing once. This clonotype has only a few counts. The antigen is undetermined. V was cut by 0 bases and J by 0 bases, with 10 bases left in between. In germline, CDR1 is SGDLS, CDR2 YYNGEE. The CDR3 loop spans 16 amino acids. This sample was shared with a second study, whose subject was yellow fever vaccine responses in identical twins. That paper adds: As reported, the vaccine T cell response of twins seemed partly convergent and partly personalized.

The receptor was isolated from a young woman in good health. Sequencing input: CD8+ T cells sorted from blood. The chain recombines TRBV9 with TRBJ2-1; D ambiguous. The CDR3, as DNA: TGTGCCAGCAGCGTAGTTGGAACGCGCTCCTACAATGAGCAGTTCTTC. It encodes CASSVVGTRSYNEQFF. Filled out from reference TRBV9 and TRBJ2-1, the complete variable domain reads DSGVTQTPKHLITATGQRVTLRCSPRSGDLSVYWYQQSLDQGLQFLIQYYNGEERAKGNILERFSAQQFPDLHSELNLSSLELGDSALYFCASSVVGTRSYNEQFFGPGTRLTVL.